This T cell receptor beta chain emerged from a study of blood T cell repertoires in COVID-19. Study overall: There were acute and convalescent COVID-19 samples, and they came from the United States, Italy and Spain.

In the original analysis: Scientists estimated how many nucleated cells there were by amplifying reference gene primers. Libraries were prepared by immunoSEQ multiplex PCR; TCRdb keeps only in-frame clonotypes and omits some of them. Clone size and V and J calls were adopted from that table, with D and trimming inferred from the DNA. Of some 120,000 clones detected, around three quarters appear once; the ten largest clones hold 10% to 13%. This CDR3 is built from 17 residues. J lost 6 bases, V lost 1 base, and 10 bases had no gene match. CDR1 and CDR2 (germline): SGHAT, FQNNGV. This clone occurred many times.

The chain has TRBV11-2 and TRBJ2-5; 11 nucleotides line up with TRBD2. The source of this sequence is a human donor in a cohort sampled during active COVID-19. The specimen sequenced was peripheral blood. The CDR3: CASSLGSLAGGPKTQYF. The CDR3 region has the DNA TGTGCCAGCAGCTTAGGTTCGCTAGCGGGGGGACCAAAGACCCAGTACTTC.